Below are 15 T cell receptor beta chains sequenced from a single sample in a study of blood T cell repertoires in COVID-19. Using immunoSEQ multiplex PCR, the repertoire was profiled, and TCRdb retains in-frame clones only, with some absent. The sample has over 120,000 clones; 88% are singletons. Sequencing used peripheral blood. Receptor source: an older man with acute or convalescent COVID-19.

A note on this clone: In the same sample, other DNA sequences code for this CDR3. CDR3 in DNA: TGTGCCAGCAGTCTGGGACAGTCCTACGAGCAGTACTTC. Amino acids: CASSLGQSYEQYF. The chain joins TRBV28 to TRBJ2-7; 7 bases match TRBD1. The V segment lost 5 bases and the J segment 1 base; nucleotides outside the gene matches: 2. From germline, CDR1 is MDHEN and CDR2 SYDVKM. The CDR3 consists of 13 residues.

The V call is TRBV10-2, the J call TRBJ2-2; 7 nucleotides match TRBD2. This CDR3 is 13 amino acids long. After removal of 8 bases from V and 2 bases from J, the junction contained 2 bases not matched to a gene. Germline V CDR1 and CDR2: WSHSY, SAAADI. CDR3 protein: CASRGSNTGELFF. The CDR3 DNA is TGCGCCAGCCGCGGGAGCAACACCGGGGAGCTGTTTTTT.

This clone was counted once. This chain uses TRBV3-1 (or the pseudogene TRBV3-2) with TRBJ2-7; 7 bases match TRBD1. After removal of 0 bases from V and 7 bases from J, the junction contained 9 bases not matched to a gene. Germline V CDR1 and CDR2: LGHDT, YNNKEL (reference sequence). The CDR3 runs to 15 residues. CDR3 loop: CASSQDQGVLGEQYF. The CDR3 region has the DNA TGTGCCAGCAGCCAAGATCAGGGGGTCCTGGGGGAGCAGTACTTC.

V gene TRBV5-6 combines with J gene TRBJ2-7; D is undetermined. CDR3 length: 12 residues. Trimming cost V 3 bases and J 5 bases, with 9 bases left between them. Germline CDR1 is SGHDT and CDR2 is YYEEEE. Written as DNA, the CDR3 is TGTGCCAGCAGCTCCTCTGGGCACGAGCAGTACTTC. Translating it yields CASSSSGHEQYF.

The V and J genes are TRBV6-5 and TRBJ2-5; D is unclear. V was trimmed by 7 bases and J by 8 bases, leaving 14 bases between them. Germline V gene lookup returns CDR1 MNHEY and CDR2 SVGAGI. This CDR3 contains 12 residues. The CDR3: CASTSAQETQYF. CDR3 in DNA: TGTGCCAGCACCTCTGCGCAGGAAACCCAGTACTTC.

This clone was seen only once. V is TRBV2 and J is TRBJ1-2; D uncertain. The germline gives CDR1 SNHLY, CDR2 FYNNEI. The CDR3 consists of 14 residues. V shed 1 base and J shed 3 bases, with 9 bases lying between them. In DNA, the CDR3 is TGTGCCAGCAGTGAAGTTCGGTCCTACTATGGCTACACCTTC. It yields the protein CASSEVRSYYGYTF.

The table lists this clone with a few counts. CDR3 coding DNA: TGTGCCAGCAGGTCGAAGACAGCAAATTCACCCCTCCACTTT. It yields the protein CASRSKTANSPLHF. The chain uses TRBV7-2 and TRBJ1-6; a possible D gene is TRBD1 (5 bases). From germline, CDR1 is SGHTA and CDR2 FQGNSA. CDR3 size: 14 residues. V was clipped by 6 bases and J by 7 bases, with 13 bases between them.

The V and J genes are TRBV11-1 and TRBJ1-1, with 9 bases fitting TRBD1. V gave up 5 bases and J gave up 4 bases; unmatched junction bases: 8. CDR1 and CDR2 (germline): SGHAT, FQDESV (reference sequence). The CDR3 is 15 amino acids. CDR3 nucleotide sequence: TGTGCCAGCAGCCCGGTTCGGGGACAGGGCACTGAAGCTTTCTTT. It specifies CASSPVRGQGTEAFF.

This clone has just a few counts. The rearrangement links TRBV6-5 to TRBJ1-1, with a possible D match to TRBD1 (6 bases). In germline, CDR1 is MNHEY, CDR2 SVGAGI. V lost 5 bases to trimming and J lost 1 base, with 11 bases between them. The CDR3 is made up of 14 amino acids. CDR3 sequence (DNA): TGTGCCAGCAGTCCCTGGACAGAGAACACTGAAGCTTTCTTT. This translates into CASSPWTENTEAFF.

The chain couples TRBV9 to TRBJ1-1, with 7 positions matching TRBD1. Germline V gene lookup returns CDR1 SGDLS and CDR2 YYNGEE. V lost 3 bases to trimming and J lost 0 bases; unmatched junction nucleotides: 11. This CDR3 comprises 17 residues. The CDR3 is CASSGGAGQMMNTEAFF. The CDR3 bases are TGTGCCAGCAGCGGAGGGGCGGGACAGATGATGAACACTGAAGCTTTCTTT.

The chain couples TRBV19 to TRBJ1-1; no reliable D call. Between the trimmed V and J ends, which lost 5 bases and 4 bases, there was a span of 14 bases. CDR1 LNHDA and CDR2 SQIVND come from the germline V gene (reference sequence). CDR3 length: 14 amino acids. CDR3 nucleotide sequence: TGTGCCAGTAGTCCCGTCCGAGTCGGCACTGAAGCTTTCTTT. Translation: CASSPVRVGTEAFF.

This chain connects TRBV19 to TRBJ1-6; TRBD1 might be the D (5 bases). Germline V gene data show CDR1 as LNHDA and CDR2 as SQIVND (reference sequence). V was clipped by 6 bases and J by 5 bases, with 11 bases between them. The CDR3 sequence is 14 residues long. The CDR3 here is CASRARQNNSPLHF. The CDR3 bases are TGTGCCAGTAGAGCTAGACAGAATAATTCACCCCTCCACTTT.

The chain joins TRBV5-1 to TRBJ2-1; no definite D call. This CDR3 spans 14 amino acids. Germline CDR1 SGHRS, CDR2 YFSETQ. Trimming removed 0 bases at V and 12 bases at J, with 16 bases between. The CDR3 DNA follows: TGCGCCAGCAGCTTGGGTCAAGCCCGTTCTGTGCAGTTCTTC. Translation: CASSLGQARSVQFF.

The rearrangement uses TRBV18 and TRBJ1-4, with TRBD1 as a possible D gene (5 bases). V was clipped by 6 bases and J by 4 bases, with 18 bases between them. CDR1 and CDR2 from the germline V gene are KGHSH and LQKENI. The CDR3 sequence is 16 residues long. The CDR3 nucleotides read TGTGCCAGCTCCCTCGGAGGAGGGGACGGTAATGAAAAACTGTTTTTT. This encodes CASSLGGGDGNEKLFF.

The V and J genes are TRBV6-1 and TRBJ2-3; TRBD1 might be the D (6 bases). The CDR3 sequence is 13 residues long. Germline lookup yields CDR1 MNHNS and CDR2 SASEGT. The V end was cut by 2 bases, the J end by 6 bases, with 9 bases between. The CDR3 nucleotides are TGTGCCAGCAGTGAAAGGGACACCGATACGCAGTATTTT. Its protein product is CASSERDTDTQYF.